The rows below give T cell receptor beta chains drawn from one sample of a study of T cells in Graves' hyperthyroidism and ophthalmopathy. In TCRdb, the multiplex PCR reads were re-called with MiXCR into one record per CDR3 protein. The table lists approximately 400,000 distinct CDR3 sequences, around a quarter of them singletons. The sample taken for sequencing was blood. These TCRs come from a man between 45 and 60 years old with Graves' hyperthyroidism. Both conserved end residues are part of each CDR3. The order of the fields is J gene, V gene, clone size, D gene, CDR3 protein, CDR3 DNA. A D gene is named only where the DNA matches it firmly. Size values are once, few and many counts, or a class for expanded clones, and some rows have none.

j_gene: TRBJ1-2
v_gene: TRBV28
abundance: few
d_gene: -
CDR3aa: CASTGSPVDYTF
CDR3nt: TGTGCCAGCACTGGAAGCCCTGTGGACTACACCTTC

j_gene: TRBJ1-1
v_gene: TRBV5-1
abundance: few
d_gene: -
CDR3aa: CASSLEGGYTEAFF
CDR3nt: TGCGCCAGCAGCTTGGAGGGGGGCTACACTGAAGCTTTCTTT

j_gene: TRBJ2-2
v_gene: TRBV15
abundance: once
d_gene: TRBD1
CDR3aa: CATSNRDRKSGELFF
CDR3nt: TGTGCCACCAGCAACCGGGACAGAAAGTCCGGGGAGCTGTTTTTT

j_gene: TRBJ2-5
v_gene: TRBV11-3
abundance: few
d_gene: TRBD1
CDR3aa: CASSNRQGWKETQYF
CDR3nt: TGTGCCAGCAGCAACCGACAGGGGTGGAAAGAGACCCAGTACTTC

j_gene: TRBJ1-2
v_gene: TRBV18
abundance: -
d_gene: -
CDR3aa: CASSPSSEYGYTF
CDR3nt: TGTGCCAGCTCACCATCGTCCGAGTATGGCTACACCTTC

j_gene: TRBJ1-1
v_gene: TRBV6-1
abundance: -
d_gene: -
CDR3aa: CASSPREGTEAFF
CDR3nt: TGTGCCAGCAGTCCCCGGGAAGGAACTGAAGCTTTCTTT

j_gene: TRBJ1-1
v_gene: TRBV11-2
abundance: few
d_gene: -
CDR3aa: CASSPRRRNTEAFF
CDR3nt: TGTGCCAGCAGCCCCAGGAGGAGGAACACTGAAGCTTTCTTT

j_gene: TRBJ1-2
v_gene: TRBV30
abundance: many
d_gene: -
CDR3aa: CAWEIVRGYTF
CDR3nt: TGTGCCTGGGAAATCGTCCGCGGCTACACCTTC

j_gene: TRBJ2-7
v_gene: TRBV11-2
abundance: many
d_gene: -
CDR3aa: CASSISGAYEQYF
CDR3nt: TGTGCCAGCAGCATTTCAGGGGCCTACGAGCAGTACTTC

j_gene: TRBJ2-7
v_gene: TRBV19
abundance: few
d_gene: -
CDR3aa: CASSAYRGGPYEQYF
CDR3nt: TGTGCCAGTAGTGCCTACAGGGGGGGCCCCTACGAGCAGTACTTC

j_gene: TRBJ2-1
v_gene: TRBV11-2
abundance: many
d_gene: -
CDR3aa: CASSLMDGPPIEQFF
CDR3nt: TGTGCCAGCAGCCTAATGGACGGTCCTCCAATTGAGCAGTTCTTC

j_gene: TRBJ1-1
v_gene: TRBV19
abundance: -
d_gene: -
CDR3aa: CASSSGPRGVTEAFF
CDR3nt: TGTGCCAGTAGCTCCGGGCCCCGGGGTGTAACTGAAGCTTTCTTT

j_gene: TRBJ2-7
v_gene: TRBV3-1
abundance: -
d_gene: -
CDR3aa: CASSQGRGEQYF
CDR3nt: TGTGCCAGCAGCCAAGGCAGGGGCGAGCAGTACTTC

j_gene: TRBJ1-2
v_gene: TRBV28
abundance: -
d_gene: -
CDR3aa: CASSLQGIYYGYTF
CDR3nt: TGTGCCAGCAGTTTACAGGGGATCTACTATGGCTACACCTTC

j_gene: TRBJ1-2
v_gene: TRBV28
abundance: few
d_gene: -
CDR3aa: CASSLGDNYGYTF
CDR3nt: TGTGCCAGCAGTTTGGGCGATAACTATGGCTACACCTTC

j_gene: TRBJ2-2
v_gene: TRBV29-1
abundance: few
d_gene: TRBD1
CDR3aa: CSARDRDFTGELFF
CDR3nt: TGCAGCGCACGGGACAGGGACTTCACCGGGGAGCTGTTTTTT

j_gene: TRBJ1-1
v_gene: TRBV6-6
abundance: few
d_gene: -
CDR3aa: CASSYSQSTEAFF
CDR3nt: TGTGCCAGCAGTTACTCCCAGAGTACTGAAGCTTTCTTT

j_gene: TRBJ2-1
v_gene: TRBV6-1
abundance: many
d_gene: -
CDR3aa: CASSEGPPYHPNEQFF
CDR3nt: TGTGCCAGCAGTGAAGGCCCCCCATATCACCCCAATGAGCAGTTCTTC

j_gene: TRBJ2-7
v_gene: TRBV7-2
abundance: -
d_gene: TRBD2
CDR3aa: CASSLEGTSGTSSYEQYF
CDR3nt: TGTGCCAGCAGCTTAGAAGGGACTAGCGGGACGAGCTCCTACGAGCAGTACTTC

j_gene: TRBJ2-1
v_gene: TRBV28
abundance: many
d_gene: TRBD1
CDR3aa: CASTLLTGGTHNEQFF
CDR3nt: TGTGCCAGCACCCTTTTGACAGGGGGCACCCACAATGAGCAGTTCTTC

j_gene: TRBJ2-7
v_gene: TRBV7-2
abundance: few
d_gene: -
CDR3aa: CASSLAFGLYEQYF
CDR3nt: TGTGCCAGCAGCTTAGCTTTTGGACTCTACGAGCAGTACTTC

j_gene: TRBJ2-5
v_gene: TRBV5-5
abundance: few
d_gene: -
CDR3aa: CASRRPQETQYF
CDR3nt: TGTGCCAGCAGAAGGCCCCAAGAGACCCAGTACTTC

j_gene: TRBJ2-3
v_gene: TRBV12-3/TRBV12-4
abundance: -
d_gene: -
CDR3aa: CASSLARRRDGTDTQYF
CDR3nt: TGTGCCAGCAGTTTAGCGCGGCGGAGGGATGGCACAGATACGCAGTATTTT

j_gene: TRBJ2-3
v_gene: TRBV27
abundance: -
d_gene: -
CDR3aa: CASSRRALGDTQYF
CDR3nt: TGTGCCAGCAGTCGGCGGGCGCTCGGAGATACGCAGTATTTT

j_gene: TRBJ1-2
v_gene: TRBV2
abundance: few
d_gene: -
CDR3aa: CASKRQDYGYTF
CDR3nt: TGTGCCAGCAAAAGACAGGACTATGGCTACACCTTC

j_gene: TRBJ1-2
v_gene: TRBV20-1
abundance: few
d_gene: TRBD1
CDR3aa: CSARGQTTYGYTF
CDR3nt: TGCAGTGCTAGGGGACAGACTACGTATGGCTACACCTTC

j_gene: TRBJ2-1
v_gene: TRBV7-9
abundance: many
d_gene: TRBD2
CDR3aa: CASSSDPSGTTQFF
CDR3nt: TGTGCCAGCAGTTCCGATCCTAGCGGGACGACGCAGTTCTTC

j_gene: TRBJ2-1
v_gene: TRBV10-3
abundance: many
d_gene: -
CDR3aa: CAISGERIDEQFF
CDR3nt: TGTGCCATCAGTGGGGAGCGGATAGATGAGCAGTTCTTC

j_gene: TRBJ1-1
v_gene: TRBV12-3/TRBV12-4
abundance: -
d_gene: -
CDR3aa: CASSLAGGRQAFF
CDR3nt: TGTGCCAGCAGTTTAGCGGGGGGAAGACAAGCTTTCTTT

j_gene: TRBJ2-3
v_gene: TRBV19
abundance: -
d_gene: -
CDR3aa: CASRGLRASTDTQYF
CDR3nt: TGTGCCAGTAGGGGACTTCGTGCTAGCACAGATACGCAGTATTTT

j_gene: TRBJ2-5
v_gene: TRBV7-8
abundance: many
d_gene: -
CDR3aa: CASSLVDRINQETQYF
CDR3nt: TGTGCCAGCAGCTTAGTGGACCGAATAAACCAAGAGACCCAGTACTTC

j_gene: TRBJ2-2
v_gene: TRBV5-1
abundance: -
d_gene: TRBD2
CDR3aa: CASSLEGRAGGTGELFF
CDR3nt: TGCGCCAGCAGCTTGGAAGGCCGGGCGGGGGGCACCGGGGAGCTGTTTTTT

j_gene: TRBJ2-3
v_gene: TRBV7-3
abundance: few
d_gene: TRBD2
CDR3aa: CASSPGPREGQYF
CDR3nt: TGTGCCAGCAGCCCCGGACCAAGGGAGGGGCAGTATTTT

j_gene: TRBJ1-2
v_gene: TRBV15
abundance: few
d_gene: -
CDR3aa: CATSRDQNYGYTF
CDR3nt: TGTGCCACCAGCAGAGATCAAAACTATGGCTACACCTTC

j_gene: TRBJ2-5
v_gene: TRBV7-2
abundance: -
d_gene: TRBD2
CDR3aa: CASSSRGSGIETQYF
CDR3nt: TGTGCCAGCAGCTCACGGGGTAGCGGGATAGAGACCCAGTACTTC

j_gene: TRBJ1-4
v_gene: TRBV2
abundance: -
d_gene: -
CDR3aa: CASMPRTVINEKLFF
CDR3nt: TGTGCCAGCATGCCTCGGACGGTCATTAATGAAAAACTGTTTTTT

j_gene: TRBJ2-3
v_gene: TRBV12-3/TRBV12-4
abundance: many
d_gene: -
CDR3aa: CASSYGYSTDTQYF
CDR3nt: TGTGCCAGCAGTTACGGGTACAGCACAGATACGCAGTATTTT

j_gene: TRBJ2-7
v_gene: TRBV5-1
abundance: once
d_gene: TRBD1
CDR3aa: CASSLSSGTGFPYEQYF
CDR3nt: TGCGCCAGCAGCTTGTCTTCCGGGACAGGGTTCCCCTACGAGCAGTACTTC

j_gene: TRBJ1-1
v_gene: TRBV20-1
abundance: few
d_gene: -
CDR3aa: CSASAGFRTEAFF
CDR3nt: TGCAGTGCTAGCGCAGGGTTTCGCACTGAAGCTTTCTTT

j_gene: TRBJ2-7
v_gene: TRBV19
abundance: few
d_gene: TRBD2
CDR3aa: CASSTGTSGAAEQYF
CDR3nt: TGTGCCAGTAGCACCGGGACTAGCGGTGCCGCCGAGCAGTACTTC

j_gene: TRBJ2-7
v_gene: TRBV5-1
abundance: few
d_gene: TRBD1
CDR3aa: CASSSATGTKEQYF
CDR3nt: TGCGCCAGCAGCTCGGCGACAGGGACAAAAGAGCAGTACTTC

j_gene: TRBJ1-3
v_gene: TRBV6-1
abundance: once
d_gene: -
CDR3aa: CASSLWDASSGNTIYF
CDR3nt: TGTGCCAGCAGCCTCTGGGACGCCTCCTCTGGAAACACCATATATTTT

j_gene: TRBJ2-5
v_gene: TRBV27
abundance: few
d_gene: -
CDR3aa: CASSSSGAGETQYF
CDR3nt: TGTGCCAGCAGTTCCTCGGGGGCGGGGGAGACCCAGTACTTC

j_gene: TRBJ2-3
v_gene: TRBV5-1
abundance: -
d_gene: -
CDR3aa: CASSLESQTDTQYF
CDR3nt: TGCGCCAGCAGCTTGGAGTCCCAAACAGATACGCAGTATTTT

j_gene: TRBJ1-1
v_gene: TRBV12-3/TRBV12-4
abundance: -
d_gene: TRBD1
CDR3aa: CASSPPTGARTEAFF
CDR3nt: TGTGCCAGCAGCCCACCTACAGGGGCTCGAACTGAAGCTTTCTTT

j_gene: TRBJ1-2
v_gene: TRBV10-1
abundance: few
d_gene: -
CDR3aa: CASKRRYGYTF
CDR3nt: TGCGCCAGCAAAAGGCGGTATGGCTACACCTTC

j_gene: TRBJ2-5
v_gene: TRBV10-3
abundance: -
d_gene: -
CDR3aa: CAISTSETQYF
CDR3nt: TGTGCCATCTCCACCTCGGAGACCCAGTACTTC

j_gene: TRBJ2-7
v_gene: TRBV9
abundance: few
d_gene: TRBD1
CDR3aa: CASSVGQGNYEQYF
CDR3nt: TGTGCCAGCAGCGTGGGACAGGGTAACTACGAGCAGTACTTC

j_gene: TRBJ1-1
v_gene: TRBV9
abundance: few
d_gene: TRBD1
CDR3aa: CASSAGGAAEAFF
CDR3nt: TGTGCCAGCAGTGCAGGGGGCGCGGCTGAAGCTTTCTTT

j_gene: TRBJ2-2
v_gene: TRBV9
abundance: -
d_gene: -
CDR3aa: CASSDERGTGELFF
CDR3nt: TGTGCCAGCAGCGACGAGAGGGGGACCGGGGAGCTGTTTTTT

j_gene: TRBJ2-7
v_gene: TRBV19
abundance: -
d_gene: TRBD2
CDR3aa: CASSISGRASEQYF
CDR3nt: TGTGCCAGTAGTATTAGCGGGAGGGCCAGCGAGCAGTACTTC

j_gene: TRBJ2-5
v_gene: TRBV5-1
abundance: -
d_gene: TRBD2
CDR3aa: CASSLNGGRQETQYF
CDR3nt: TGCGCCAGCAGCTTGAACGGCGGGAGGCAAGAGACCCAGTACTTC

j_gene: TRBJ2-3
v_gene: TRBV18
abundance: few
d_gene: -
CDR3aa: CASSPDGYYDTQYF
CDR3nt: TGTGCCAGCTCACCGGACGGGTACTATGATACGCAGTATTTT

j_gene: TRBJ1-1
v_gene: TRBV19
abundance: few
d_gene: -
CDR3aa: CASSIGAGTATEAFF
CDR3nt: TGTGCCAGTAGTATAGGGGCAGGGACGGCCACTGAAGCTTTCTTT

j_gene: TRBJ2-7
v_gene: TRBV4-2
abundance: -
d_gene: -
CDR3aa: CASSQAPGTDYEQYF
CDR3nt: TGTGCCAGCAGCCAAGCTCCCGGGACCGACTACGAGCAGTACTTC

j_gene: TRBJ2-1
v_gene: TRBV7-9
abundance: -
d_gene: TRBD2
CDR3aa: CASSLSSGGNEQFF
CDR3nt: TGTGCCAGCAGCTTGTCTAGCGGGGGGAATGAGCAGTTCTTC

j_gene: TRBJ2-1
v_gene: TRBV7-9
abundance: -
d_gene: TRBD2
CDR3aa: CASSLGGTSGSQLFF
CDR3nt: TGTGCCAGCAGCTTAGGGGGGACTAGCGGGAGTCAGTTGTTCTTC

j_gene: TRBJ2-7
v_gene: TRBV3-1
abundance: many
d_gene: TRBD2
CDR3aa: CASSQEAGVGEQYF
CDR3nt: TGTGCCAGCAGCCAAGAAGCGGGAGTGGGCGAGCAGTACTTC

j_gene: TRBJ2-5
v_gene: TRBV7-8
abundance: many
d_gene: -
CDR3aa: CASSFKGGRETQYF
CDR3nt: TGTGCCAGCAGCTTTAAGGGAGGAAGAGAGACCCAGTACTTC

j_gene: TRBJ2-3
v_gene: TRBV20-1
abundance: -
d_gene: TRBD2
CDR3aa: CSASILAGGTDTQYF
CDR3nt: TGCAGTGCTAGTATTCTAGCGGGGGGCACAGATACGCAGTATTTT